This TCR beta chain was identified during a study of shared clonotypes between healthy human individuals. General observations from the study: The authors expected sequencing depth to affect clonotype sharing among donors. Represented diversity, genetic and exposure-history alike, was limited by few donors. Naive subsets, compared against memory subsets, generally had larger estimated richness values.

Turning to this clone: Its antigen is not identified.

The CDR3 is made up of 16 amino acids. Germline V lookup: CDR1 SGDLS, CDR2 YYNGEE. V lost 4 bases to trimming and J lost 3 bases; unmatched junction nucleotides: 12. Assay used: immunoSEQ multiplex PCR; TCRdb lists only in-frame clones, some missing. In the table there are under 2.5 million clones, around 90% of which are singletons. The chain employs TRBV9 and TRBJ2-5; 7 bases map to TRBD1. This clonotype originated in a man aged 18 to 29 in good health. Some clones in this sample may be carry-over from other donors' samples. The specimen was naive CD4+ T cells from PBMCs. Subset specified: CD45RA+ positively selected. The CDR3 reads CASSPRTGNTEETQYF. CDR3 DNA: TGTGCCAGCAGCCCCAGGACAGGAAACACCGAAGAGACCCAGTACTTC.